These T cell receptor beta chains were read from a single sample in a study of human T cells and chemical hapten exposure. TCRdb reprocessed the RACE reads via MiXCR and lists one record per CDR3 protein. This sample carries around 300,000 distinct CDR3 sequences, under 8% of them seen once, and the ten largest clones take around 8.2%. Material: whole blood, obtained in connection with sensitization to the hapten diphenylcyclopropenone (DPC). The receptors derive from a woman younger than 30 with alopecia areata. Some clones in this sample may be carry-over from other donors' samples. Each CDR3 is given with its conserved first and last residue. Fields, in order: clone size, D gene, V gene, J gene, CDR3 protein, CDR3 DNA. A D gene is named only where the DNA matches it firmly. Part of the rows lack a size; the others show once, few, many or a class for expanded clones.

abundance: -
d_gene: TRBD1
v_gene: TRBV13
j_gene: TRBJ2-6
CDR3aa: CASSLKAGGSSSGANVLTF
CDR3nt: TGTGCCAGCAGCTTAAAGGCAGGGGGATCGTCATCTGGGGCCAACGTCCTGACTTTC

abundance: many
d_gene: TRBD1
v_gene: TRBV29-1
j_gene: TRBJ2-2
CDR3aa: CSFQGANTGELFF
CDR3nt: TGCAGCTTCCAGGGGGCGAACACCGGGGAGCTGTTTTTT

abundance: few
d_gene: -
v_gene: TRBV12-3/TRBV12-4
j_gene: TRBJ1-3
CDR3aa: CASTPWDTIYF
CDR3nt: TGTGCCAGCACCCCCTGGGACACCATATATTTT

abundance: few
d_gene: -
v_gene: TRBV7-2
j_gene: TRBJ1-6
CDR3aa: CASSLGFTDNSPLHF
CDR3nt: TGTGCCAGCAGCTTAGGATTTACGGATAATTCACCCCTCCACTTT

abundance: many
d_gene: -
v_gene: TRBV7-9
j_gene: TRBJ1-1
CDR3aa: CASSLAPVNTEAFF
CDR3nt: TGTGCCAGCAGCTTAGCTCCCGTGAACACTGAAGCTTTCTTT

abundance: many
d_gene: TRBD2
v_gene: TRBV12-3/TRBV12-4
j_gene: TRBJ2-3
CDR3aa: CASSLSGATDTQYF
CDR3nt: TGTGCCAGCAGTTTAAGCGGGGCCACAGATACGCAGTATTTT

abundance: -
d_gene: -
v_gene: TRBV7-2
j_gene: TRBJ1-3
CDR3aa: CASSLASVSGNTIYF
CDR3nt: TGTGCCAGCAGCTTAGCGTCGGTCTCTGGAAACACCATATATTTT

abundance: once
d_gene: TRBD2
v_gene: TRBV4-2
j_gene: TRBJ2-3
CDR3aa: CVSSAGTSGGALAATDTQYF
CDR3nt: TGTGTCAGCAGCGCCGGGACTAGCGGGGGGGCCCTAGCTGCCACAGATACGCAGTATTTT

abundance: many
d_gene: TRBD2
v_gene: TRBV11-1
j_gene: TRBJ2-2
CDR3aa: CASRANLLAGHTGELFF
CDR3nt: TGTGCCAGCCGAGCGAACCTACTAGCGGGGCACACCGGGGAGCTGTTTTTT

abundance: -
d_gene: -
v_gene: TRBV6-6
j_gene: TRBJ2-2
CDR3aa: CASSMKGDTGELFF
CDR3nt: TGTGCCAGCAGTATGAAGGGGGACACCGGGGAGCTGTTTTTT

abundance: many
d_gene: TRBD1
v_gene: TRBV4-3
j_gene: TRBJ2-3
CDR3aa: CASSPDRVGDTQYF
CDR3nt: TGCGCCAGCAGCCCGGACAGGGTTGGAGATACGCAGTATTTT

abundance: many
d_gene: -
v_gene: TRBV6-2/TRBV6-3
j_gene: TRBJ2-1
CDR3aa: CASSYSRLVSSYNEQFF
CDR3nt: TGTGCCAGCAGTTACTCACGACTAGTGAGCTCCTACAATGAGCAGTTCTTC

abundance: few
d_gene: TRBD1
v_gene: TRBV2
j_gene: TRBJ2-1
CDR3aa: CASSVGQDLNEQFF
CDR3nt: TGTGCCAGCAGTGTTGGACAGGATCTAAATGAGCAGTTCTTC

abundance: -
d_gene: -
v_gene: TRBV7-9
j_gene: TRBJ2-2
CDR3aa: CASSSRNTGELFF
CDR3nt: TGTGCCAGCAGTTCAAGGAACACCGGGGAGCTGTTTTTT

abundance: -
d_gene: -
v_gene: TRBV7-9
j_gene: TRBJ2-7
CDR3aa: CASSSAGAPNYEQYF
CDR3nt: TGTGCCAGCAGCTCTGCAGGGGCCCCAAACTACGAGCAGTACTTC

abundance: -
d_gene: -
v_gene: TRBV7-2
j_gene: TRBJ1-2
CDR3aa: CASSLQGPRGYTF
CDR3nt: TGTGCCAGCAGCTTGCAGGGCCCCAGGGGCTACACCTTC

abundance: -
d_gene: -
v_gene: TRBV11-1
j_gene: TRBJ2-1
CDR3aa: CASSQERDDEGINEQFF
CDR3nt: TGTGCCAGCAGCCAGGAACGGGACGACGAAGGGATCAATGAGCAGTTCTTC

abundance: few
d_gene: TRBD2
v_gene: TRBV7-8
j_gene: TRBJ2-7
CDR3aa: CASSSRTSVGYEQYF
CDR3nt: TGTGCCAGCAGCTCCCGGACTAGCGTTGGGTACGAGCAGTACTTC

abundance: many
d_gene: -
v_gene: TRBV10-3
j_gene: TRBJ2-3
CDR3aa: CAMGRDLTGTDTQYF
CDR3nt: TGTGCCATGGGGCGGGACCTCACGGGGACAGATACGCAGTATTTT

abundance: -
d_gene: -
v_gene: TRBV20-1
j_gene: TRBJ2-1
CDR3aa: CSATGVGGGADEQFF
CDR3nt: TGCAGTGCTACAGGAGTTGGTGGGGGAGCCGATGAGCAGTTCTTC

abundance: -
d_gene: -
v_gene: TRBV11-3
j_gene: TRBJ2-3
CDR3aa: CASSLGSDSNTDTQYF
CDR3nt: TGTGCCAGCAGCTTAGGGTCTGACAGCAACACAGATACGCAGTATTTT

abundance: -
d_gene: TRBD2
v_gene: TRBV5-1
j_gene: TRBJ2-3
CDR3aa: CASSLAGGRSTDTQYF
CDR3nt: TGCGCCAGCAGCTTGGCGGGAGGCCGAAGCACAGATACGCAGTATTTT

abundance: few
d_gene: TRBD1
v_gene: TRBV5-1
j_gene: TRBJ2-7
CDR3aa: CASSLSGQAANF
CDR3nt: TGCGCCAGCAGCTTGTCCGGACAGGCGGCTAACTTC

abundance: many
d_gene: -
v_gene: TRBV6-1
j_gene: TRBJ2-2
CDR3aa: CASRRDVANTGELFF
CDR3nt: TGTGCCAGCAGACGGGACGTCGCGAACACCGGGGAGCTGTTTTTT

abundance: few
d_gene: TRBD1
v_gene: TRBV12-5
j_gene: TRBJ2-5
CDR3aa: CASGPRQGAGETQYF
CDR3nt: TGTGCTAGTGGTCCGAGACAGGGGGCGGGGGAGACCCAGTACTTC

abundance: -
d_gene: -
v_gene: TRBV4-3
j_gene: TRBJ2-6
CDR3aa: CASSQDAGGSGANVLTF
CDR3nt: TGCGCCAGCAGCCAAGATGCCGGCGGCTCTGGGGCCAACGTCCTGACTTTC

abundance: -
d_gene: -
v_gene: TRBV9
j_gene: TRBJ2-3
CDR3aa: CASSVTDTDTQYF
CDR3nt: TGTGCCAGCAGCGTTACGGACACAGATACGCAGTATTTT

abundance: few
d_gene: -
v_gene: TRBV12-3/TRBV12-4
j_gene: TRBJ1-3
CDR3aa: CASSLGEETGNTIYF
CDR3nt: TGTGCCAGCAGTTTGGGTGAGGAAACTGGAAACACCATATATTTT

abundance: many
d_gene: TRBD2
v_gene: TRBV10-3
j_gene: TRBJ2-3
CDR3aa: CAISTGTSDADTQYF
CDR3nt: TGTGCCATCAGCACCGGGACTAGCGATGCAGATACGCAGTATTTT

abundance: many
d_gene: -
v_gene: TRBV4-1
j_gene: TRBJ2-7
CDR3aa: CASSQGPTSSEQYF
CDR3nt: TGCGCCAGCAGCCAAGGGCCGACTAGTTCCGAGCAGTACTTC

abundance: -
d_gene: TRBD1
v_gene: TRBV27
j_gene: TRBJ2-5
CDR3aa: CASSFTGARASETQYF
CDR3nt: TGTGCCAGCAGTTTCACAGGGGCGAGGGCAAGTGAGACCCAGTACTTC

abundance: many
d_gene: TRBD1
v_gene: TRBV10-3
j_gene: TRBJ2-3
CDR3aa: CAISSGTGGATDTQYF
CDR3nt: TGTGCCATCAGCTCCGGGACAGGGGGCGCGACTGATACGCAGTATTTT

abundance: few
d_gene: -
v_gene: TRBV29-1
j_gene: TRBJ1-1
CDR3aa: CSALSDSNTEAFF
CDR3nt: TGCAGCGCTCTCTCGGATTCAAACACTGAAGCTTTCTTT

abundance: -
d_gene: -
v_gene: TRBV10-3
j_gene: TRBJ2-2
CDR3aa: CAISEAGITGELFF
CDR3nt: TGTGCCATCAGTGAGGCGGGGATTACCGGGGAGCTGTTTTTT

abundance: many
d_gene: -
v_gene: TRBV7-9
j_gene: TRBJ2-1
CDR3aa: CASSPRGAAYNEQFF
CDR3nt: TGTGCCAGCAGCCCACGGGGGGCGGCCTACAATGAGCAGTTCTTC

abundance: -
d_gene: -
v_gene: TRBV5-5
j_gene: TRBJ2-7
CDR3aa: CASSLTHRGPNLWEQYF
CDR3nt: TGTGCCAGCAGCTTGACCCACCGCGGCCCAAACCTTTGGGAGCAGTACTTC

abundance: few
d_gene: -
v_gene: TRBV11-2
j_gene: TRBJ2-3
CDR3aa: CASNGLTTSTDTQYF
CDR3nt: TGTGCCAGCAACGGACTAACGACTAGCACAGATACGCAGTATTTT

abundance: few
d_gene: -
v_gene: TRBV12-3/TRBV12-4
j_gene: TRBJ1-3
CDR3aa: CASSFRNSGNTIYF
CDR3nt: TGTGCCAGCAGTTTTCGGAACTCTGGAAACACCATATATTTT

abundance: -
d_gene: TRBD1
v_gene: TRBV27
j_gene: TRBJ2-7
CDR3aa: CATSDRVGYEQYF
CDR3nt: TGTGCCACCTCGGACAGGGTGGGCTACGAGCAGTACTTC

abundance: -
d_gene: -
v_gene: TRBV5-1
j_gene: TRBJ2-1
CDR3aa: CASSFRPTNEQFF
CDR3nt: TGCGCCAGCAGCTTTCGGCCAACCAATGAGCAGTTCTTC

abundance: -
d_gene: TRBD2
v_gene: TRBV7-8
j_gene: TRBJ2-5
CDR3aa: CASSLNLGAGAGGTQYF
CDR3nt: TGTGCCAGCAGCTTAAATTTGGGAGCGGGGGCCGGGGGGACCCAGTACTTC

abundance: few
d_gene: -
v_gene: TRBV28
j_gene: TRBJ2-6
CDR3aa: CASSFWGARGANVLTF
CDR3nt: TGTGCCAGCAGTTTCTGGGGGGCCCGAGGGGCCAACGTCCTGACTTTC

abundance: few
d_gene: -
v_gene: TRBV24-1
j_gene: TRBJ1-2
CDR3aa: CATSGDNYGYTF
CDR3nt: TGTGCCACTTCCGGCGATAACTATGGCTACACCTTC

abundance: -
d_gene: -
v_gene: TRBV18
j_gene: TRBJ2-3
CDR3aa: CATHSGGTDTQYF
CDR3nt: TGTGCCACCCACTCTGGGGGCACAGATACGCAGTATTTT

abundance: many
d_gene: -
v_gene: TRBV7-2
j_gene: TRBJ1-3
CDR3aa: CASSLVEKGLLSGNTIYF
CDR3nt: TGTGCCAGCAGCTTAGTCGAGAAGGGGCTACTCTCTGGAAACACCATATATTTT

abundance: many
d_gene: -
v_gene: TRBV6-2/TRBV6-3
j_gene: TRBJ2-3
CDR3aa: CASSHSTDTQYF
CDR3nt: TGTGCCAGCAGTCATTCCACAGATACGCAGTATTTT

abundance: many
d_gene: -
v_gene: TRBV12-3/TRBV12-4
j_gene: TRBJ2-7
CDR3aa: CASSLVQGQGEQYF
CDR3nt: TGTGCCAGCAGTTTAGTCCAGGGGCAGGGCGAGCAGTACTTC

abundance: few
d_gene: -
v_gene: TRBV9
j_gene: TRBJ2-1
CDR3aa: CASSVEGRQVEFF
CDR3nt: TGTGCCAGCAGCGTAGAGGGGCGACAAGTGGAGTTCTTC